These 32 T cell receptor beta chains share one sample of origin, sequenced in a study of T cell repertoires in cytomegalovirus infection (dated by TCRdb to the late 2010s). Sequencing was performed on an Illumina HiSeq 1500. TCRdb applied fastp at Q25 and MiXCR to the public reads, then kept only in-frame beta chains. One record per CDR3 amino acid sequence lists the most common genes and DNA. The table for this sample lists 600,000 to 800,000 distinct CDR3 sequences; 20% to 25% of them were counted only once. The ten largest account for roughly 8% of the sample. The source material was CD8+ T cells from PBMCs. The receptors stem from a human donor in good health (CMV status not recorded). Some clones in this sample may be carry-over from other donors' samples.

V is TRBV9 and J is TRBJ1-5, with 12 bases matching TRBD1. The CDR3 is made up of 19 amino acids. Germline loops: CDR1 SGDLS, CDR2 YYNGEE. Losses at the gene ends were 1 base for V and 0 bases for J; bases not matched to a gene: 8. The CDR3 loop reads CASSVKAGQGADSNQPQHF. Here the CDR3 DNA reads TGTGCCAGCAGCGTAAAGGCGGGACAGGGGGCCGATAGCAATCAGCCCCAGCATTTT.

The chain is built from TRBV20-1 and TRBJ2-3; 15 nucleotides line up with TRBD2. This CDR3 has 17 residues. V was clipped by 3 bases and J by 3 bases; unmatched bases: 7. Germline CDR1 is DFQATT and CDR2 is SNEGSKA (reference sequence). CDR3 bases: TGCAGTGCTAGGGGACTAGCGGGGGGATTCATTACAGATACGCAGTATTTT. As protein: CSARGLAGGFITDTQYF.

Points on this clonotype: A read error may be the cause here, since a much bigger clone is one base away. V is TRBV4-1 and J is TRBJ2-1; no firm D call. Germline values: CDR1 MGHRA, CDR2 YSYEKL. CDR3 length: 15 residues. CDR3 sequence: CASSQDLRSYNGQFF. CDR3 DNA sequence: TGCGCCAGCAGCCAAGATCTCCGCTCCTACAATGGGCAGTTCTTC.

With respect to this clonotype: This clone may be a read error of a much larger clone one base away. This chain joins TRBV6-5 and TRBJ2-3; D is unresolved. The CDR3 spans 14 residues. The germline CDR1 and CDR2 sequences are MNHEY and SVGAGI. The CDR3 loop is CVSSPLPRADTQYF. The CDR3 DNA follows: TGTGTCAGCAGTCCCCTGCCCCGGGCAGATACGCAGTATTTT.

The V gene is TRBV2, the J gene TRBJ2-5; perhaps TRBD1 as D (6 bases). The V gene's germline CDR1 is SNHLY and CDR2 FYNNEI. The CDR3 is 15 residues long. The V end was cut by 6 bases, the J end by 1 base, with 15 bases between. DNA of the CDR3: TGTGCCAGCAGACAGGGTCTCAGGATCCAAGAGACCCAGTACTTC. This encodes CASRQGLRIQETQYF. Together with reference TRBV2 and TRBJ2-5, the CDR3 gives the full variable domain: EPEVTQTPSHQVTQMGQEVILRCVPISNHLYFYWYRQILGQKVEFLVSFYNNEISEKSEIFDDQFSVERPDGSNFTLKIRSTKLEDSAMYFCASRQGLRIQETQYFGPGTRLLVL.

As to this clonotype: This could be a read error, since a much larger clone is one nucleotide away. CDR3 DNA sequence: TGTGCCGGCAGTTACCTGTCGAGCGAATATGGCTACACCTTC. It specifies CAGSYLSSEYGYTF. The chain carries TRBV6-6 and TRBJ1-2, with D unclear. The CDR3 runs to 14 residues. CDR1 MNHNY and CDR2 SVGAGI come from the germline V gene (reference sequence).

This clonotype was found many times. The V call is TRBV12-5, the J call TRBJ2-1, with D possibly being TRBD2 (6 bases). Germline CDR1 reads LGHNT; CDR2 reads FRNRAP. The V end lost 7 bases, the J end lost 12 bases, and 19 bases lay between the germline ends. The length of the CDR3 is 13 residues. For the CDR3, the DNA is TGTGCTAGTGCCGGGGGTCCTCTTAGGGGGCAGTTCTTC. It yields the protein CASAGGPLRGQFF.

This clonotype was observed many times. The rearrangement joins TRBV12-5 to TRBJ2-1; 11 nucleotides align to TRBD2. Trimming cost V 6 bases and J 6 bases; bases outside gene matches: 7. The germline CDR1 and CDR2 sequences are LGHNT and FRNRAP. This CDR3 is built from 15 residues. In nucleotides, the CDR3 is TGTGCTAGTGGGTCCCTAGCGGGGGGACTCAATGAGCAGTTCTTC. Protein sequence: CASGSLAGGLNEQFF. Based on the CDR3 plus reference TRBV12-5 and TRBJ2-1, the full variable domain is DARVTQTPRHKVTEMGQEVTMRCQPILGHNTVFWYRQTMMQGLELLAYFRNRAPLDDSGMPKDRFSAEMPDATLATLKIQPSEPRDSAVYFCASGSLAGGLNEQFFGPGTRLTVL.

This clonotype was counted only a few times. The rearrangement uses TRBV29-1 and TRBJ1-2, with TRBD1 matching 7 bases. CDR3 length: 12 residues. V lost 4 bases to trimming and J lost 8 bases; unmatched junction nucleotides: 7. From germline, CDR1 is SQVTM and CDR2 ANQGSEA. The CDR3, as DNA: TGCAGCGTTGCAGGGGGGAATCAAGGCTACACCTTC. Protein: CSVAGGNQGYTF.

Ten or more counts support this clonotype. One end of the junction does not line up with germline, which may come from a read error. V gene TRBV7-9 combines with J gene TRBJ2-5; no firm D call. The CDR3 length is 13 residues. CDR1 and CDR2 from the germline V gene are SEHNR and FQNEAQ (reference sequence). The CDR3 spells CASSLGVQETQYF. DNA of the CDR3: TGTGCCAGCAGTTTAGGTGTCCAAGAGACCCAGTACTTC.

This clonotype was recorded a few times. The gene calls are TRBV9 and TRBJ2-2; unclear D gene. CDR3 size: 19 residues. Germline loops: CDR1 SGDLS, CDR2 YYNGEE. V gave up 2 bases and J gave up 0 bases, with 20 bases separating them. The CDR3 bases are TGTGCCAGCAGCGTCCCTTCCAGCCACACCCTAGCGAACACCGGGGAGCTGTTTTTT. It yields the protein CASSVPSSHTLANTGELFF.

With regard to this clonotype: This sequence may be a read error, since a much larger clone differs from it by one base. V and J are TRBV7-9 and TRBJ2-3; 11 bases align to TRBD2. V gave up 2 bases and J gave up 2 bases; unmatched junction bases: 3. The CDR3 covers 16 residues. CDR1 and CDR2 from the germline V gene are SEHNR and FQNEAQ (reference sequence). CDR3 sequence (DNA): TGTGCCAGCAGCTTACGACTAGCGGGGCCCACAGATACGCAGTATTTT. The encoded protein is CASSLRLAGPTDTQYF.

This clonotype was counted ten times or more. The chain links TRBV10-3 to TRBJ2-5, with D perhaps matching TRBD1 (6 bases). The CDR3 runs to 12 residues. With 10 bases removed from V and 2 bases from J, the gap between germline ends came to 11 bases. Germline V CDR1 and CDR2: ENHRY, SYGVKD. This CDR3 reads CATRTVQETQYF. In DNA, the CDR3 is TGTGCCACTAGGACAGTGCAAGAGACCCAGTACTTC.

This clonotype came up a few times. The CDR3 coding sequence is TGTGCCAGTAGTATAGGAGACAGGGTATCTGGGGCCAACGTCCTGACTTTC. Its translation: CASSIGDRVSGANVLTF. The V gene is TRBV19, the J gene TRBJ2-6; 7 bases fit TRBD1. Trimming removed 1 base from V and 1 base from J; junction bases left unmatched: 4. The V gene's germline CDR1 is LNHDA and CDR2 SQIVND (reference sequence). This CDR3 region has 17 residues. Full variable domain (rest looked up from reference TRBV19 and TRBJ2-6): DGGITQSPKYLFRKEGQNVTLSCEQNLNHDAMYWYRQDPGQGLRLIYYSQIVNDFQKGDIAEGYSVSREKKESFPLTVTSAQKNPTAFYLCASSIGDRVSGANVLTFGAGSRLTVL.

The CDR3 loop is CASSDTLGRDTQYF. The CDR3 region has the DNA TGTGCCAGCAGCGACACCCTGGGAAGAGATACGCAGTATTTT. The gene calls are TRBV7-9 and TRBJ2-3; no clear D. Trimming removed 5 bases from V and 5 bases from J, with 14 bases in between. Germline V gene lookup returns CDR1 SEHNR and CDR2 FQNEAQ (reference sequence). The CDR3 length is 14 residues.

There are many counts of this clonotype. V and J are TRBV6-2 or TRBV6-3 and TRBJ2-1, with D perhaps matching TRBD2 (6 bases). This CDR3 has 17 residues. V was pared by 2 bases and J by 4 bases, with 18 bases between. The germline V gene encodes CDR1 MNHEY and CDR2 SVGEGT. CDR3 sequence: CASSYPITSSRYNEQFF. In DNA form, the CDR3 reads TGTGCCAGCAGTTACCCCATTACTAGCTCCCGATACAATGAGCAGTTCTTC.

This clonotype was picked up many times. The V and J genes are TRBV7-2 and TRBJ1-6; no clear D gene. The CDR3 is 13 amino acids. V gave up 6 bases and J gave up 15 bases, with 18 bases separating them. Germline V gene data show CDR1 as SGHTA and CDR2 as FQGNSA. The CDR3, as DNA: TGTGCCAGCAGTCTGATCGGTGCAAATCTCCTCCACTTT. It specifies CASSLIGANLLHF.

This clonotype was found many times. This rearrangement joins TRBV7-9 to TRBJ1-1; D unclear. Germline values: CDR1 SEHNR, CDR2 FQNEAQ (reference sequence). V was pared by 6 bases and J by 7 bases, with 12 bases between. This CDR3 comprises 12 residues. The CDR3 here is CASSFDRVEAFF. CDR3 bases: TGTGCCAGCAGTTTCGATCGGGTTGAAGCTTTCTTT.

In regard to this clonotype: A much larger clone lies one base from this, so it may be a read error. This chain links TRBV7-9 with TRBJ2-3, with D hard to call. Germline CDR1 SEHNR, CDR2 FQNEAQ (reference sequence). CDR3 size: 12 residues. V was trimmed by 6 bases and J by 2 bases, leaving 6 bases between them. In DNA, the CDR3 is TGTGCCAGCAGGTCGGACACAGATACGCAGTATTTT. Protein sequence: CASRSDTDTQYF.

This clonotype came up many times. The chain has TRBV7-9 and TRBJ1-1; D possibly corresponds to TRBD1 (5 bases). CDR3 length: 12 amino acids. Trimming stripped 10 bases from V and 4 bases from J, with 13 bases between. Germline V gene data show CDR1 as SEHNR and CDR2 as FQNEAQ (reference sequence). CDR3 coding DNA: TGTGCCACCGACGGGGCGCGCACTGAAGCTTTCTTT. Its translation: CATDGARTEAFF.

This clonotype was recorded once. The gene calls are TRBV7-6 and TRBJ2-7; D possibly corresponds to TRBD2 (6 bases). The germline V gene encodes CDR1 SGHVS and CDR2 FNYEAQ. The CDR3 contains 16 residues. The V end was cut by 5 bases, the J end by 1 base, with 18 bases between. The CDR3 bases are TGTGCCAGCAGCCCTCGGGTGGGACTTGGGTCCTACGAGCAGTACTTC. As protein: CASSPRVGLGSYEQYF.

This clonotype was seen many times. V and J are TRBV25-1 and TRBJ1-3, with TRBD1 as a possible D gene (5 bases). This CDR3 has 18 residues. The germline V and J ends were trimmed by 1 base and 0 bases, with 16 bases remaining between them. CDR1 and CDR2 from the germline V gene are MGHDK and SYGVNS. CDR3 region: CASSEFYIDSHSGNTIYF. For the CDR3, the DNA is TGTGCCAGCAGTGAATTTTACATTGACAGTCACTCTGGAAACACCATATATTTT.

With respect to this clonotype: A junction boundary mismatches the germline segment, possibly from a read error. The chain carries TRBV25-1 and TRBJ2-1; 7 positions agree with TRBD1. CDR3 length: 12 amino acids. Germline CDR1 is MGHDK and CDR2 is SYGVNS. The CDR3 nucleotides are TGTGCCAGCAGTCGAGGGGGCCGGTCCTTGGTCTTC. Residues: CASSRGGRSLVF.

The chain has TRBV6-6 and TRBJ1-5; TRBD1 is a possible D gene (6 bases). The germline V gene encodes CDR1 MNHNY and CDR2 SVGAGI (reference sequence). Trimming stripped 7 bases from V and 2 bases from J, with 18 bases between. The CDR3 contains 16 residues. The CDR3 DNA is TGTGCCAGCACCCCCTGGGCAGGGGAGGGCAATCAGCCCCAGCATTTT. This encodes CASTPWAGEGNQPQHF.

The CDR3 loop is CASSSFAGEYEQYF. CDR3 nucleotides: TGTGCCAGCAGTTCTTTTGCGGGGGAGTACGAGCAGTACTTC. This chain joins TRBV12-3 or TRBV12-4 and TRBJ2-7; 7 bases map to TRBD2. The junction had 7 bases not matched to a gene; V was cut back by 4 bases and J by 4 bases. CDR3 size: 14 residues.

V gene TRBV29-1 combines with J gene TRBJ1-2; 7 nucleotides match TRBD1. In germline, CDR1 is SQVTM, CDR2 ANQGSEA. Germline trimming cut 6 bases from V and 5 bases from J; bases unmatched to any gene: 9. This CDR3 contains 13 residues. The DNA for the CDR3 is TGCAGCGTGACGGATAGACAGGGATATGGCTACACCTTC. Translating gives CSVTDRQGYGYTF.

A remark on this clonotype: A read error may explain this, as a much larger clone is one base away. This chain joins TRBV7-3 and TRBJ2-1; D is perhaps TRBD1 or TRBD2 (5 bases each). CDR1 is SGHTA and CDR2 is FQGTGA in the germline V gene. The CDR3 loop spans 14 amino acids. The CDR3 nucleotides are TGTGTCAGCAGCCCCCAGGGCGAGGGCGATGAGCAGTTCTTC. The encoded protein is CVSSPQGEGDEQFF.

The J gene is TRBJ2-5, the V gene TRBV5-8; D is uncertain. The ends were cut back, 7 bases at V and 2 bases at J, with 12 bases in the middle. Per germline, CDR1 SGHTS and CDR2 YDEGEE. The CDR3 runs to 13 residues. The CDR3 DNA follows: TGTGCCAGCGGTGGAGAATCTCAAGAGACCCAGTACTTC. This codes for CASGGESQETQYF.

This clonotype was seen only a few times. The chain joins TRBV29-1 to TRBJ2-1, with 10 bases fitting TRBD2. CDR3 length: 18 amino acids. Germline V gene lookup returns CDR1 SQVTM and CDR2 ANQGSEA. The V and J ends lost 1 base and 0 bases, in that order; junction bases with no gene match: 9. CDR3 sequence reads: CSVEGRASGGRSYNEQFF. CDR3 DNA sequence: TGCAGCGTTGAAGGGAGGGCTAGCGGGGGTCGCTCCTACAATGAGCAGTTCTTC.

This clonotype was detected ten times or more. This chain uses TRBV7-8 with TRBJ2-3; 8 nucleotides align to TRBD2. Per the germline V gene, CDR1 is SGHVS and CDR2 is FQNEAQ. The CDR3 runs to 16 residues. The V gene end was trimmed by 5 bases and the J gene end by 0 bases; junction bases not matched to a gene: 7. The CDR3 coding sequence is TGTGCCAGCAGCCCCCTCCTAGCGGGTAGCACAGATACGCAGTATTTT. This encodes CASSPLLAGSTDTQYF. Combining the CDR3 with reference TRBV7-8 and TRBJ2-3 gives the whole variable domain GAGVSQSPRYKVAKRGQDVALRCDPISGHVSLFWYQQALGQGPEFLTYFQNEAQLDKSGLPSDRFFAERPEGSVSTLKIQRTQQEDSAVYLCASSPLLAGSTDTQYFGPGTRLTVL.

This clonotype was seen many times. This chain joins TRBV5-1 and TRBJ2-1; 8 bases are shared with TRBD2. CDR3 length: 15 amino acids. V lost 4 bases, J lost 4 bases, and 7 bases stayed unmatched. CDR1 is SGHRS, CDR2 YFSETQ, per germline. The CDR3 sequence: CASSPWVAGYNEQFF. DNA of the CDR3: TGCGCCAGCAGCCCGTGGGTAGCGGGATACAATGAGCAGTTCTTC.

This clonotype was counted at least ten times. This chain uses TRBV7-2 with TRBJ2-3; D remains unclear. CDR3 size: 15 residues. Trimming took off 4 bases at V and 0 bases at J, with 11 bases between the two ends. From germline, CDR1 is SGHTA and CDR2 FQGNSA. CDR3 nucleotides: TGTGCCAGCAGCTCCCGCTTCCTAAGCACAGATACGCAGTATTTT. Translating gives CASSSRFLSTDTQYF.